Below are 21 T cell receptor beta chains sequenced from a single sample in a study of shared clonotypes between healthy human individuals. The data were produced by immunoSEQ multiplex PCR, yet TCRdb's version contains in-frame clones alone and is incomplete. The table lists about a million clones, around three quarters of them singletons. The sequencing input was memory CD4+ T cells from PBMCs. Subset: CD45RA-negative fraction. All receptors derive from a man younger than 35 in good health. Some clones in this sample may be carry-over from other donors' samples.

The chain employs TRBV19 and TRBJ1-4, with 7 bases identical to TRBD1. The CDR3 consists of 13 residues. V trimming: 11 bases; J trimming: 6 bases; junction bases outside the gene matches: 9. CDR1 and CDR2 (germline): LNHDA, SQIVND (reference sequence). CDR3 nucleotides: TGTGCCGTAAAGAGGCAGGGGGATGAAAAACTGTTTTTT. The encoded protein is CAVKRQGDEKLFF.

This rearrangement joins TRBV7-3 to TRBJ2-1, with no clear D. CDR3 size: 15 residues. Germline V gene sequence: CDR1 SGHTA, CDR2 FQGTGA. V was pared by 5 bases and J by 5 bases, with 16 bases between. This CDR3 is CASSPQAGFNNEQFF. For the CDR3, the DNA is TGTGCCAGCAGCCCCCAGGCCGGGTTCAACAATGAGCAGTTCTTC. The variable domain in full, with the rest retrieved from reference TRBV7-3 and TRBJ2-1, is GAGVSQTPSNKVTEKGKYVELRCDPISGHTALYWYRQSLGQGPEFLIYFQGTGAADDSGLPNDRFFAVRPEGSVSTLKIQRTERGDSAVYLCASSPQAGFNNEQFFGPGTRLTVL.

In this sample, this clone turned up once. This chain joins TRBV4-1 and TRBJ2-2; a possible D gene is TRBD1 (6 bases). The CDR3 has 19 amino acids. Germline values: CDR1 MGHRA, CDR2 YSYEKL. Between the trimmed V and J ends, which lost 4 bases and 3 bases, there was a span of 24 bases. The CDR3, as DNA: TGCGCCAGCAGCCTGGGTCCCGCAGGGGATTATTCCGACACCGGGGAGCTGTTTTTT. It translates to CASSLGPAGDYSDTGELFF.

The chain couples TRBV30 to TRBJ1-2; D remains unclear. Germline V CDR1 and CDR2: GTSNPN, SVGIG (reference sequence). The CDR3 consists of 12 residues. Trimming stripped 5 bases from V and 4 bases from J, with 11 bases between. This chain's CDR3 is CAWAPGLYGYTF. In DNA, the CDR3 is TGTGCCTGGGCCCCTGGGCTCTATGGCTACACCTTC.

This clone was observed at least ten times. This sample includes further DNA sequences coding for the same CDR3. This chain links TRBV2 with TRBJ2-5; 7 positions match TRBD1. CDR3 length: 13 residues. Germline V gene data show CDR1 as SNHLY and CDR2 as FYNNEI. Germline trimming cut 7 bases from V and 2 bases from J; bases unmatched to any gene: 4. CDR3 DNA sequence: TGTGCCAGCATCAAGGACAGGCAAGAGACCCAGTACTTC. The encoded protein is CASIKDRQETQYF.

The gene calls are TRBV30 and TRBJ2-7; D uncertain. CDR1 and CDR2 from the germline V gene are GTSNPN and SVGIG (reference sequence). Trimming took 5 bases from V and 1 from J, leaving 9 bases between them. The CDR3 loop spans 12 amino acids. The CDR3 is CAWADNSYEQYF. The CDR3 DNA reads as TGTGCCTGGGCAGACAATTCCTACGAGCAGTACTTC.

This chain joins TRBV29-1 and TRBJ2-1; D is undetermined. Germline CDR1 is SQVTM and CDR2 is ANQGSEA. The ends were cut back, 2 bases at V and 1 base at J, with 15 bases in the middle. This CDR3 region has 16 residues. For the CDR3, the DNA is TGCAGCGTTGAAATTTCACGAGTGAGGTCCTACAATGAGCAGTTCTTC. Translation gives CSVEISRVRSYNEQFF.

This clone was seen a handful of times. V gene TRBV18 combines with J gene TRBJ1-5, with 7 bases aligning to TRBD1. Germline lookup yields CDR1 KGHSH and CDR2 LQKENI. V shed 4 bases and J 8 bases; nucleotides not matched to a gene: 8. This CDR3 is 14 amino acids long. The CDR3: CASSQQGGNEPQHF. CDR3 coding DNA: TGTGCCAGCTCACAGCAGGGGGGGAATGAGCCCCAGCATTTT.

This sequence joins TRBV7-9 and TRBJ2-1; 8 bases agree with TRBD1. CDR1 and CDR2 (germline): SEHNR, FQNEAQ (reference sequence). CDR3 length equals 16 residues. Trimming cost V 0 bases and J 6 bases; bases outside gene matches: 7. Here the CDR3 reads CASSLARQGARNEQFF. DNA for the CDR3: TGTGCCAGCAGCTTAGCGCGGCAGGGGGCGCGCAATGAGCAGTTCTTC. The entire variable domain, with the rest obtained from reference TRBV7-9 and TRBJ2-1, is as follows: DTGVSQNPRHKITKRGQNVTFRCDPISEHNRLYWYRQTLGQGPEFLTYFQNEAQLEKSRLLSDRFSAERPKGSFSTLEIQRTEQGDSAMYLCASSLARQGARNEQFFGPGTRLTVL.

The V gene is TRBV6-1, the J gene TRBJ2-7, with D hard to call. This CDR3 has 12 residues. Trimming pared 6 bases from V and 10 bases from J, leaving 16 bases between. The germline V gene has CDR1 MNHNS and CDR2 SASEGT. CDR3 region: CASSPGQATQYF. CDR3 coding DNA: TGTGCCAGCAGCCCCGGCCAGGCCACTCAGTACTTC.

This sequence joins TRBV19 and TRBJ2-1; 9 bases fit TRBD2. The CDR3 is 17 residues long. V was clipped by 5 bases and J by 7 bases; unmatched bases: 15. Germline-derived CDR1 and CDR2 are LNHDA and SQIVND (reference sequence). The CDR3 bases are TGTGCCAGTAGTCCTAGTGGGCGCGGGAGGGCAAAGAATGAGCAGTTCTTC. Translated, it gives CASSPSGRGRAKNEQFF.

The chain joins TRBV5-1 to TRBJ2-4; D unresolved. CDR1 SGHRS and CDR2 YFSETQ come from the germline V gene. Trimming took off 0 bases at V and 7 bases at J, with 5 bases between the two ends. CDR3 length equals 12 residues. The CDR3 is CASSLGGNIQYF. The CDR3 DNA reads TGCGCCAGCAGCTTGGGGGGTAACATTCAGTACTTC.

J is TRBJ2-5 and V is TRBV10-3; D call uncertain. CDR3 size: 13 residues. The V end lost 5 bases, the J end lost 3 bases, and 10 bases lay between the germline ends. Germline V CDR1 and CDR2: ENHRY, SYGVKD. This CDR3 reads CAISFNREETQYF. CDR3 sequence (DNA): TGTGCCATCAGTTTTAACAGAGAAGAGACCCAGTACTTC.

This chain's CDR3 is CAIRNLMNTEAFF. In nucleotides, the CDR3 is TGTGCCATCAGGAACCTCATGAACACTGAAGCTTTCTTT. The chain has TRBV10-3 and TRBJ1-1, with D uncertain. Trimming left V 6 bases short and J 0 bases short, with 8 bases between. CDR1 is ENHRY, CDR2 SYGVKD, per germline. The CDR3 contains 13 residues.

This clone was recorded only once. Given a far larger clone just one base away, this is likely a sequencing read error. The DNA of the CDR3 is TGTGCCACCTACAGGGTACTCACCGGGGAGCTGTTTTTT. Protein sequence: CATYRVLTGELFF. The chain joins TRBV11-3 to TRBJ2-2, with a possible D match to TRBD1 (6 bases). Looked up from germline, CDR1 is SGHNT and CDR2 is YENEEA. The CDR3 contains 13 residues. V was cut by 10 bases and J by 4 bases, with 13 bases left in between.

The V call is TRBV15, the J call TRBJ2-1; TRBD2 agrees at 11 bases. The CDR3 has 16 residues. The ends lost 1 base at V and 4 bases at J; junction bases unmatched: 3. Germline V gene lookup returns CDR1 LNHNV and CDR2 YYDKDF (reference sequence). The CDR3 DNA reads TGTGCCACCAGCAGAGGAACTAGCGGGAGTTACAATGAGCAGTTCTTC. Protein: CATSRGTSGSYNEQFF.

The chain has TRBV28 and TRBJ2-1; D is unresolved. Trimming stripped 6 bases from V and 7 bases from J, with 16 bases between. CDR1 and CDR2 from the germline V gene are MDHEN and SYDVKM. The CDR3 spans 14 residues. CDR3 amino acids: CASSPPGPRNEQFF. The CDR3 region has the DNA TGTGCCAGCAGCCCTCCCGGGCCCCGGAATGAGCAGTTCTTC.

DNA of the CDR3: TGTGCCAGCAGTTTTATGAGCCGACCCCTCAGCACAGATACGCAGTATTTT. The encoded protein is CASSFMSRPLSTDTQYF. The rearrangement uses TRBV27 and TRBJ2-3; no clear D. CDR3 length: 17 amino acids. Germline V gene lookup returns CDR1 MNHEY and CDR2 SMNVEV (reference sequence). V was pared by 3 bases and J by 0 bases, with 16 bases between.

Comment on this clone: In the same sample, other DNA sequences code for this CDR3. The J gene is TRBJ2-1, the V gene TRBV28; D is undetermined. Per germline, CDR1 MDHEN and CDR2 SYDVKM. V lost 5 bases and J 0 bases, leaving 11 bases between the germline ends. This CDR3 contains 15 residues. The CDR3 sequence is CASSPSGRSYNEQFF. DNA of the CDR3: TGTGCCAGCAGTCCTTCCGGACGCTCCTACAATGAGCAGTTCTTC.

With respect to this clone: An end of the junction does not agree with germline; a read error may underlie this. The rearrangement links TRBV28 to TRBJ2-7, with 11 bases that match TRBD2. The CDR3 spans 15 residues. CDR1 is MDHEN, CDR2 SYDVKM, per germline. The CDR3 sequence: CASSFETSGNEGPNF. DNA of the CDR3: TGTGCCAGCAGTTTCGAGACTAGCGGGAACGAGGGCCCGAACTTC.

CDR3 DNA sequence: TGTGCCAGCAGCCAGGAACTAGCGGGAGGGGTTTTGGGCACAGATACGCAGTATTTT. It encodes CASSQELAGGVLGTDTQYF. This chain joins TRBV4-2 and TRBJ2-3, with 13 bases lining up with TRBD2. V gave up 3 bases and J gave up 1 base; unmatched junction bases: 10. Looked up from germline, CDR1 is LGHNA and CDR2 is YNFKEQ. The CDR3 is 19 residues long.